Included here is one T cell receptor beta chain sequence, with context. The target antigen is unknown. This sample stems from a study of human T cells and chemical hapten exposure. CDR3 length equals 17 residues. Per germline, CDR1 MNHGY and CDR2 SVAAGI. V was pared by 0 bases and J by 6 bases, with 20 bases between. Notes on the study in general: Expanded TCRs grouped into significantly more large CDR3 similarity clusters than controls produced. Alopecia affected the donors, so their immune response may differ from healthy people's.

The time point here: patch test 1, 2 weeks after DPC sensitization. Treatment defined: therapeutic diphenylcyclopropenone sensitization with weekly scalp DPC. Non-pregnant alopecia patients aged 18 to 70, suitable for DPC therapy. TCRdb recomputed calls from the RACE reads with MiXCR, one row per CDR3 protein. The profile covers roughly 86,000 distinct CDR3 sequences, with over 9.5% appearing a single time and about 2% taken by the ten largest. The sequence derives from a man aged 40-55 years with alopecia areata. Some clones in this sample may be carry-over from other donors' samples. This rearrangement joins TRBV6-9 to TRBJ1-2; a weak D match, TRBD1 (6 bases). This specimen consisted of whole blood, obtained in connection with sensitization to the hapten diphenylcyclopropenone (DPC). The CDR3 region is CASSYSLRTGKKDGYTF. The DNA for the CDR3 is TGTGCCAGCAGTTATTCCCTGAGAACAGGGAAGAAGGATGGCTACACCTTC.